The entry that follows covers one T cell receptor beta chain sequence. CDR1 and CDR2 from the germline V gene are SGHRS and YFSETQ. The V and J ends lost 0 bases and 5 bases, in that order; junction bases with no gene match: 5. This CDR3 spans 15 amino acids. This sample stems from a study of blood T cell repertoires in COVID-19. In the authors' methods: For nucleated cells, counts were estimated from reference gene primer amplification. Only in-frame clones appear in the TCRdb table, and some are missing; sequencing was by immunoSEQ multiplex PCR. V and J calls plus clone size are reproduced from that table; the DNA served to infer D and trimming. Of about 15,000 clones in the sample, approximately 85% were seen once.

The V gene is TRBV5-1, the J gene TRBJ1-1, with 9 bases that match TRBD1. The sequence was collected from an older man in a cohort sampled during active COVID-19. The specimen was peripheral blood. Written as DNA, the CDR3 is TGCGCCAGCAGCTTGGCCGGACAGGGGACGACTGAAGCTTTCTTT. It yields the protein CASSLAGQGTTEAFF.